One and the same sample provided the 18 T cell receptor beta chains below, sequenced in a study of cytomegalovirus exposure and HLA in healthy donors. In the PCR, 60 Vbeta and 13 Jbeta primers were used. The table came from immunoSEQ multiplex PCR; TCRdb's copy has only in-frame clones and leaves some out. The sample lists 150,000 to 200,000 clones, over 70% occurring once. The specimen was PBMCs. Receptors were obtained from a male donor in good health and CMV-seronegative.

The chain employs TRBV6-5 and TRBJ1-3; D remains unclear. Germline-derived CDR1 and CDR2 are MNHEY and SVGAGI. Trimming shortened V by 4 bases and J by 2 bases, and 12 bases separated the two germline ends. The CDR3 totals 15 residues. The CDR3 DNA is TGTGCCAGCAGTTCCCAAAGACTTACTGGAAACACCATATATTTT. It codes for CASSSQRLTGNTIYF.

The sample holds a few counts of this clone. The chain is built from TRBV7-2 and TRBJ1-1, with D unclear. V was shortened by 2 bases and J by 3 bases, with 7 bases between the two germline ends. This CDR3 region has 13 residues. The germline V gene encodes CDR1 SGHTA and CDR2 FQGNSA. CDR3 in DNA: TGTGCCAGCAGCTTAAACATATACACTGAAGCTTTCTTT. This translates into CASSLNIYTEAFF.

The chain combines TRBV7-2 with TRBJ2-3, with 12 nucleotides matching TRBD2. In germline, CDR1 is SGHTA, CDR2 FQGNSA. The CDR3 consists of 15 residues. V shed 5 bases, J shed 5 bases, and the junction held 5 bases outside the gene matches. DNA of the CDR3: TGTGCCAGCAGCCCTTCTAGCGGGAGGGGAGATACGCAGTATTTT. It translates to CASSPSSGRGDTQYF.

The CDR3 coding sequence is TGTGCCAGCATAATGGCGGGGGGGCATCAAGGCGAGCAGTACTTC. Residues: CASIMAGGHQGEQYF. The chain uses TRBV6-6 and TRBJ2-7, with 9 bases lining up with TRBD2. CDR3 size: 15 residues. V trimming: 7 bases; J trimming: 6 bases; junction bases outside the gene matches: 13. Germline V lookup: CDR1 MNHNY, CDR2 SVGAGI (reference sequence).

The chain has TRBV6-5 and TRBJ1-2, with TRBD1 identical over 7 bases. The V gene end was trimmed by 5 bases and the J gene end by 2 bases; junction bases not matched to a gene: 8. The CDR3 sequence is 15 residues long. The germline CDR1 and CDR2 sequences are MNHEY and SVGAGI. The DNA for the CDR3 is TGTGCCAGCAGTCATGGACAGGCCGGGAACTATGGCTACACCTTC. Translation: CASSHGQAGNYGYTF.

A single count supports this clone. The J gene is TRBJ2-7, the V gene TRBV19; D is possibly TRBD2 (6 bases). CDR1 is LNHDA and CDR2 is SQIVND in the germline V gene (reference sequence). Trimming cost V 0 bases and J 1 base, with 10 bases left between them. The CDR3 is 15 residues long. Written as DNA, the CDR3 is TGTGCCAGTAGTATAGATGCGGGGCCTTCCTACGAGCAGTACTTC. It is translated as CASSIDAGPSYEQYF.

This clone was detected once. CDR3 sequence (DNA): TGTGCCAGCAGTGAAGCAGGGCTAGCGGATCGCACAGATACGCAGTATTTT. Translation gives CASSEAGLADRTDTQYF. The V gene is TRBV2, the J gene TRBJ2-3, with 7 bases lining up with TRBD2. The length of the CDR3 is 17 residues. Trimming at V came to 0 bases and at J to 1 base, leaving 7 bases not matched to a gene. The germline gives CDR1 SNHLY, CDR2 FYNNEI.

This chain joins TRBV5-1 and TRBJ1-4, with 7 bases matching TRBD1. The V and J ends lost 4 bases and 4 bases, in that order; junction bases with no gene match: 7. The germline V gene encodes CDR1 SGHRS and CDR2 YFSETQ. This CDR3 has 15 residues. The CDR3 sequence is CASSPRDSYNEKLFF. The CDR3 DNA follows: TGCGCCAGCAGCCCACGGGACAGCTATAATGAAAAACTGTTTTTT.

The chain combines TRBV9 with TRBJ2-1, with D perhaps TRBD2 (5 bases). The V end lost 7 bases, the J end lost 0 bases, and 14 bases lay between the germline ends. This CDR3 is 15 amino acids long. Germline CDR1 reads SGDLS; CDR2 reads YYNGEE. The CDR3 DNA reads TGTGCCAGCTCCCTTAGACTAAACTCCTACAATGAGCAGTTCTTC. Amino acid sequence: CASSLRLNSYNEQFF. The full variable domain, with the rest looked up from reference TRBV9 and TRBJ2-1, is DSGVTQTPKHLITATGQRVTLRCSPRSGDLSVYWYQQSLDQGLQFLIQYYNGEERAKGNILERFSAQQFPDLHSELNLSSLELGDSALYFCASSLRLNSYNEQFFGPGTRLTVL.

The chain employs TRBV28 and TRBJ1-2; a possible D gene is TRBD1 (5 bases). Deletions cut 4 bases from V and 8 bases from J, with 8 bases between. This CDR3 has 11 residues. In germline, CDR1 is MDHEN, CDR2 SYDVKM. CDR3 bases: TGTGCCAGCAGTTACAGGCGGGGCTACACCTTC. Its protein product is CASSYRRGYTF.

The chain links TRBV5-1 to TRBJ1-1, with D uncertain. The V end lost 1 base, the J end lost 1 base, and 8 bases lay between the germline ends. Germline values: CDR1 SGHRS, CDR2 YFSETQ. The CDR3 contains 14 residues. CDR3 coding DNA: TGCGCCAGCAGCTTGCGGGTGGGGAACACTGAAGCTTTCTTT. Translated, it gives CASSLRVGNTEAFF.

V is TRBV18 and J is TRBJ2-5; tentative D call: TRBD2 (6 bases). This CDR3 contains 13 residues. Germline V CDR1 and CDR2: KGHSH, LQKENI. Trimming cost V 2 bases and J 2 bases, with 6 bases left between them. DNA for the CDR3: TGTGCCAGCTCACCAGGGAGGCAAGAGACCCAGTACTTC. As protein: CASSPGRQETQYF.

This chain uses TRBV19 with TRBJ1-1; the match to TRBD1 covers 8 bases. CDR1 and CDR2 (germline): LNHDA, SQIVND (reference sequence). Trimming cost V 3 bases and J 2 bases; bases outside gene matches: 11. This CDR3 has 17 amino acids. The chain's CDR3 is CASSMGQERFANTEAFF. The CDR3 DNA sequence: TGTGCCAGTAGTATGGGACAGGAAAGATTCGCTAACACTGAAGCTTTCTTT.

The V call is TRBV9, the J call TRBJ1-3; 12 nucleotides agree with TRBD1. There are 16 residues in the CDR3. The germline V gene encodes CDR1 SGDLS and CDR2 YYNGEE. Trimming took 4 bases from V and 2 from J; bases not matched to a gene: 4. The CDR3 region is CASSSGTGGTGNTIYF. The CDR3, as DNA: TGTGCCAGCAGCTCTGGGACAGGGGGCACTGGAAACACCATATATTTT.

The V call is TRBV28, the J call TRBJ2-1; possibly TRBD1 for D (5 bases). The V end was cut by 5 bases, the J end by 4 bases, with 9 bases between. The CDR3 loop spans 13 amino acids. Germline CDR1 is MDHEN and CDR2 is SYDVKM. The CDR3 sequence is CASSLDSYNEQFF. DNA for the CDR3: TGTGCCAGCAGTCTCGACAGTTACAATGAGCAGTTCTTC.

This sequence joins TRBV28 and TRBJ1-5; D is perhaps TRBD1 (6 bases). Looked up from germline, CDR1 is MDHEN and CDR2 is SYDVKM. Deletions cut 6 bases from V and 5 bases from J, with 20 bases between. This CDR3 is built from 16 residues. In DNA form, the CDR3 reads TGTGCCAGCAGGTCTTATAGGGGACAATTTCATCAGCCCCAGCATTTT. Translated: CASRSYRGQFHQPQHF.

V and J are TRBV4-1 and TRBJ1-2; 9 nucleotides agree with TRBD1. Germline lookup yields CDR1 MGHRA and CDR2 YSYEKL. Trimming took 1 base from V and 5 from J; bases not matched to a gene: 5. The CDR3 sequence is 15 residues long. Here the CDR3 reads CASSQVDRGEYGYTF. CDR3 DNA: TGCGCCAGCAGCCAAGTGGACAGGGGAGAGTATGGCTACACCTTC.

The gene calls are TRBV4-1 and TRBJ2-1; 8 bases are shared with TRBD2. Germline loops: CDR1 MGHRA, CDR2 YSYEKL. The V and J ends lost 0 bases and 6 bases, in that order; junction bases with no gene match: 10. CDR3 length: 17 amino acids. This CDR3 is CASSQDPPGGVSNEQFF. CDR3 nucleotide sequence: TGCGCCAGCAGCCAAGATCCCCCCGGGGGGGTCTCCAATGAGCAGTTCTTC.